The clone carrying this TCR beta chain was found many times. TCRdb called the 5' RACE reads again in MiXCR, with one record for every CDR3 protein. The sample has 52,000 or so distinct CDR3 sequences, about 6.4% seen once. This sample stems from a study of early T cells in non-severe SARS-CoV-2 infection. The CDR3 covers 15 residues. Between the trimmed V and J ends, which lost 5 bases and 2 bases, there was a span of 15 bases. CDR1 and CDR2 (germline): MNHEY, SVGAGI. The sequencing used whole blood, collected at baseline. This TCR was recovered from an adult who was a healthcare worker with PCR-confirmed SARS-CoV-2 infection or an uninfected control (not recorded which). J is TRBJ1-1 and V is TRBV6-5, with D unresolved. CDR3 loop: CASSPPHVQNTEAFF. The CDR3 bases are TGTGCCAGCAGTCCTCCCCATGTTCAAAACACTGAAGCTTTCTTT.